This entry features one T cell receptor beta chain sequence. Its matching antigen is unknown. There were likely unrecorded immune exposures, though donors were nominally healthy when sampled. The data are from a study of cytomegalovirus exposure and HLA in healthy donors. Looking at the study overall: Early released data comprised around 85 million unique TCRs from HLA-typed donors. Study-level findings and limits: Later analysis revealed greater clonal expansion in HLA-associated TCR beta chains than in equally common others. A later analysis linked a missense variant in DCLRE1C to the trimming of TCR beta V and J genes.

The CDR3 has 14 amino acids. The ends lost 1 base at V and 8 bases at J; junction bases unmatched: 4. The germline CDR1 and CDR2 sequences are SGHVS and FQNEAQ. Both 60 Vbeta primers and 13 Jbeta primers went into the PCR. The data were produced by immunoSEQ multiplex PCR, yet TCRdb's version contains in-frame clones alone and is incomplete. This table holds some 200,000 clones, around 77% found once. The chain is built from TRBV7-8 and TRBJ1-4; TRBD1 aligns across 7 bases. Material: PBMCs. The sequence was collected from a female donor in good health and CMV-seronegative. Here the CDR3 reads CASSLELGQEKLFF. DNA of the CDR3: TGTGCCAGCAGCTTAGAATTGGGACAGGAAAAACTGTTTTTT.